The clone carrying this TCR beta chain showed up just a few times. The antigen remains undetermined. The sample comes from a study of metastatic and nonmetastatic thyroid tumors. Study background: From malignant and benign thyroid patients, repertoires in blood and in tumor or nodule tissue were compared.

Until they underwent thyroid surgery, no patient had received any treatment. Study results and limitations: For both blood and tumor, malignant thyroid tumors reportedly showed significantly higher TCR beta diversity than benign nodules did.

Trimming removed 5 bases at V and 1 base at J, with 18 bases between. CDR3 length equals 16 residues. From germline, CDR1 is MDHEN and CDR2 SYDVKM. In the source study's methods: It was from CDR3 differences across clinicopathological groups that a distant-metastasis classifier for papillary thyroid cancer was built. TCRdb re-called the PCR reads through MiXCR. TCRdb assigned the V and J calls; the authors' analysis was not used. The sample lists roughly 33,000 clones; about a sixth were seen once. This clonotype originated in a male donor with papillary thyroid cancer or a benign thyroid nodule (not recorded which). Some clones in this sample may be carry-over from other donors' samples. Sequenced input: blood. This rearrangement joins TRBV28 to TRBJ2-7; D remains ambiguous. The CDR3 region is CASSPPGRITSYEQYF. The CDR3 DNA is TGTGCCAGCAGTCCACCCGGTAGGATAACTTCCTACGAGCAGTACTTC.